This T cell receptor (beta chain) was documented in a study of T cells in Graves' hyperthyroidism and ophthalmopathy. General study findings and limits: Ophthalmopathy was told apart from stable hyperthyroidism by a 13 V-J model.

Authors of the study amplified TCR beta CDR3 regions from RNA transcripts. Researchers ran a first-round RT-PCR on the TCR CDR3 using the HTBI primer set. MiXCR, run by TCRdb on the multiplex PCR reads, gives a single entry per CDR3 protein. The table lists 30,000 to 40,000 distinct CDR3 sequences, just under 50% of them singletons, with about 6% in the top ten. For this clonotype: No antigen is known for it.

The study left out patients who had uncontrolled infection, other autoimmune disease, pregnancy or lactation. CDR1 KGHDR and CDR2 SFDVKD come from the germline V gene. CDR3 length: 14 residues. V was shortened by 4 bases and J by 6 bases, with 11 bases between the two germline ends. V and J are TRBV24-1 and TRBJ1-4, with D hard to call. Material: blood. This sequence was found in a woman between 50 and 59 years old with Graves' hyperthyroidism that later progressed to Graves' ophthalmopathy. The CDR3 spells CATSDSRRDEKLFF. Written as DNA, the CDR3 is TGTGCCACCAGTGACTCCCGGCGGGATGAAAAACTGTTTTTT.